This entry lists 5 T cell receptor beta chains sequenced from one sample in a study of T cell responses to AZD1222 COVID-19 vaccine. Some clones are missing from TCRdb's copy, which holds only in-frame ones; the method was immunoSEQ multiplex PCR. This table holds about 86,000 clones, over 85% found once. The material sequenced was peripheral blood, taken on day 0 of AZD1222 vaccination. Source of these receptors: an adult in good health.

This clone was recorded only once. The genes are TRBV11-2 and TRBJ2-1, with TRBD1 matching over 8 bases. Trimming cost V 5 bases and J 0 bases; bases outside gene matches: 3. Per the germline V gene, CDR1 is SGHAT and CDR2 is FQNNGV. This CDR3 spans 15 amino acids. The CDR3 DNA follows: TGTGCCAGCAGCGCCGACAGGGGCTCCTACAATGAGCAGTTCTTC. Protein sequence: CASSADRGSYNEQFF. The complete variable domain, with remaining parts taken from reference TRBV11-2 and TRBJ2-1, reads EAGVAQSPRYKIIEKRQSVAFWCNPISGHATLYWYQQILGQGPKLLIQFQNNGVVDDSQLPKDRFSAERLKGVDSTLKIQPAKLEDSAVYLCASSADRGSYNEQFFGPGTRLTVL.

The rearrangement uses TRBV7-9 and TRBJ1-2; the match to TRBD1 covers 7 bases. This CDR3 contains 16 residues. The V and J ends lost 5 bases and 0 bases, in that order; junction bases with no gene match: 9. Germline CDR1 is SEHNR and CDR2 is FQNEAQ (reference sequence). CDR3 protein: CASSHKGAQANYGYTF. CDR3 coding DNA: TGTGCCAGCAGCCATAAGGGGGCCCAAGCTAACTATGGCTACACCTTC.

DNA of the CDR3: TGTGCCAGCAGCTTGGACAGGGGGAATTCACCCCTCCACTTT. Translated, it gives CASSLDRGNSPLHF. The chain employs TRBV5-4 and TRBJ1-6; 8 positions match TRBD1. V gave up 0 bases and J gave up 7 bases; unmatched junction bases: 0. CDR3 length: 14 residues. Germline V gives CDR1 SGHNT, CDR2 YYREEE (reference sequence). Full variable domain (missing parts from reference TRBV5-4 and TRBJ1-6): ETGVTQSPTHLIKTRGQQVTLRCSSQSGHNTVSWYQQALGQGPQFIFQYYREEENGRGNFPPRFSGLQFPNYSSELNVNALELDDSALYLCASSLDRGNSPLHFGNGTRLTVT.

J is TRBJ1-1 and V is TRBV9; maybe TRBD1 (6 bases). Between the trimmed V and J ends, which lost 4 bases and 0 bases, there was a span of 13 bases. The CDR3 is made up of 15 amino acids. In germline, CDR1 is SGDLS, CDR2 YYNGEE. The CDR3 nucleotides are TGTGCCAGCAGCCCCGGGGGGGGCTTGAACACTGAAGCTTTCTTT. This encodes CASSPGGGLNTEAFF.

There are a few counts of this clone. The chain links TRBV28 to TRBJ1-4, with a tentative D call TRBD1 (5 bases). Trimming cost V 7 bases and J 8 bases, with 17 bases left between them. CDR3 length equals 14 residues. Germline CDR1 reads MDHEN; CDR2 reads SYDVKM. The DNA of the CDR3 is TGTGCCAGCATGAACTTGGGGGGGAGAGAAAAACTGTTTTTT. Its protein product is CASMNLGGREKLFF.